This T cell receptor (beta chain) was recovered during a study of blood T cell repertoires in COVID-19. Overall study: Samples taken during acute and convalescent COVID-19 were collected in the United States, Italy and Spain. PBMCs, B-cell-depleted T cells, or T cells provided the cDNA or gDNA that made up the material.

Original data processing: Amplification from reference gene primers served as the basis for estimated nucleated cell counts. The protocol was immunoSEQ multiplex PCR, while the TCRdb copy is restricted to in-frame clones and leaves out a portion. V and J calls and clone size are as listed in that table; D and trimming were resolved from the DNA. The sample contains 250,000 or so clones, about 90% of which appear only once. Everyone who took part was roughly 18 to 89 years old, and they came from about 25 US areas. This TCR derives from a man in his fifties or sixties who had been exposed to COVID-19. The specimen sequenced was PBMCs or T cells enriched from blood (not recorded which).

The CDR3 sequence is CASSLLAGGTNEQFF. For the CDR3, the DNA is TGTGCCAGCAGCTTGCTAGCGGGGGGGACCAATGAGCAGTTCTTC. J is TRBJ2-1 and V is TRBV5-6, with 12 bases lining up with TRBD2. Germline V lookup: CDR1 SGHDT, CDR2 YYEEEE. J lost 6 bases, V lost 1 base, and 2 bases had no gene match. CDR3 length equals 15 residues.